This T cell receptor beta chain originates from a study of T cell changes during pregnancy in multiple sclerosis. Germline CDR1 reads LNHDA; CDR2 reads SQIVND (reference sequence). The V segment lost 7 bases and the J segment 5 bases; nucleotides outside the gene matches: 8. The CDR3 is 14 amino acids. Profiled with immunoSEQ multiplex PCR; TCRdb holds only in-frame clones, not every one. The sample lists about 110,000 clones, around nine tenths occurring once. Here the sequenced sample was peripheral blood, taken in the third trimester of pregnancy. The receptor was derived from a female donor with multiple sclerosis, enrolled in a pregnancy study. The genes are TRBV19 and TRBJ1-1, with 9 positions matching TRBD1. For the CDR3, the DNA is TGTGCCAGTAAGGAGACAGGGGGTTGGACTGAAGCTTTCTTT. Translated, it gives CASKETGGWTEAFF.